This T cell receptor beta chain was identified in a study of blood T cell repertoires in COVID-19. Only a few counts were recorded for this clone. TCRdb's table, derived via immunoSEQ multiplex PCR, lists solely in-frame clones and lacks some. The sample consists of more than 200,000 clones, about 87% of them appearing once. This CDR3 comprises 17 residues. With V trimmed by 5 bases and J by 0 bases, 9 bases remained unmatched. Germline lookup yields CDR1 MDHEN and CDR2 SYDVKM. This rearrangement joins TRBV28 to TRBJ2-3; 9 nucleotides match TRBD1. The TCR originated in a man in his thirties or forties with COVID-19, enrolled during active disease. Sequencing was carried out using peripheral blood. CDR3 amino acids: CASSPRGTGPSTDTQYF. The DNA of the CDR3 is TGTGCCAGCAGTCCTAGGGGGACAGGGCCCAGCACAGATACGCAGTATTTT.